This T cell receptor beta chain was obtained from a study of T-cell reconstitution after alpha-beta-depleted transplantation in children. Unique molecular identifiers were incorporated during preparation of the TCRbeta library. MiXCR, run by TCRdb on the PCR reads, gives a single entry per CDR3 protein. The profile shows a few hundred thousand distinct CDR3 sequences, around 13% of them singletons. On this clonotype: The antigen is not known.

Study conclusions and caveats: At the one-year point after transplant, T-cell counts and TCRbeta diversity were found to come mostly from T cells that had been newly produced. Reportedly, alpha-beta T cells present about two months post-transplant originated from several hundred expanded clones of graft origin.

The CDR3 extends over 16 amino acids. With 4 bases clipped from V and 7 bases from J, the junction kept 13 bases outside the gene matches. Germline CDR1 and CDR2: KGHDR and SFDVKD. The rearrangement links TRBV24-1 to TRBJ1-2; 8 bases are a match to TRBD1. This sample comprised PBMCs, mostly from graft donor cells, obtained 360 days after TCRalphabeta/CD19-depleted stem cell transplant. The TCR comes from a male patient younger than 18 who had a stem cell transplant for acute myeloid leukemia, so the T cells may come from the graft donor. CDR3 DNA: TGTGCCACCAGTGACCACGCCCGGACAGGGATAGGTGGCTACACCTTC. Protein: CATSDHARTGIGGYTF.